This TCR beta chain was documented in a study of shared clonotypes between healthy human individuals. TCRdb's copy holds only in-frame clones and misses some; the assay was immunoSEQ multiplex PCR. The top ten hold about 0.42% of the sample, which has 1.5 million to 1.9 million clones, 95% to 99% seen once. Overall study findings and caveats: Naive CD4 clonotypes were shared across several donors at roughly 5%. The small donor group covered limited genetic and exposure diversity.

About this clone: Its target is unknown.

The CDR3 has 16 residues. J gave up 8 bases and V 4 bases, and 12 bases lay outside the gene matches. Germline V CDR1 and CDR2: SGHTA, FQGNSA. The specimen was naive CD4+ T cells sorted from blood. Subset given: CD45RA+ positively selected. The origin of this receptor is a man aged 25 to 40 in good health. The chain recombines TRBV7-2 with TRBJ2-1; TRBD1 matches at 9 bases. This CDR3 is CASSSQSGTGYDEQFF. CDR3 bases: TGTGCCAGCAGCTCCCAATCCGGGACAGGGTACGATGAGCAGTTCTTC.